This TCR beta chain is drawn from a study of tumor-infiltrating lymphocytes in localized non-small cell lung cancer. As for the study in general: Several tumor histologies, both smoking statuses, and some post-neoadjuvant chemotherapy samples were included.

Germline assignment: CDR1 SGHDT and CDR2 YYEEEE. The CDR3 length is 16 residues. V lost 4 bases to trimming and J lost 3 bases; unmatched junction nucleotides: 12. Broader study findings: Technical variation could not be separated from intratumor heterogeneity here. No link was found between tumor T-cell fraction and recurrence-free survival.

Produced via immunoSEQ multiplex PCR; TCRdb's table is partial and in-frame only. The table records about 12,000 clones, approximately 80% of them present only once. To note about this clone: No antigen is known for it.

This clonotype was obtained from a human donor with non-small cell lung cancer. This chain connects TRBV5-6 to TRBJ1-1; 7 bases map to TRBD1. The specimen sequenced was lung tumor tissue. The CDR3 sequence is CASSTRQGRRYTEAFF. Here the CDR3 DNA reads TGTGCCAGCAGCACCAGACAGGGCCGAAGGTACACTGAAGCTTTCTTT.